This is a list of T cell receptor beta chains from one sample in a study of PD-1 blockade in classical Hodgkin lymphoma. Some clones are missing from TCRdb's copy, which holds only in-frame ones; the method was immunoSEQ multiplex PCR. Of over 20,000 clones listed, around 70% are singletons. Source: peripheral blood mononuclear cells (PBMCs), taken before the second cycle of nivolumab. The source of these receptors is a human donor with classical Hodgkin lymphoma. CDR3s include the opening cysteine and the closing phenylalanine or tryptophan. A D gene is named only where the DNA matches it firmly. Clone size is not always given. Where it is, it says once, few, many or a class for expanded clones.

D,J,size,V,DNA,CDR3
.,TRBJ1-3,.,TRBV7-9,TGTGCCAGCAGCTTAGTTGCGGGCTCTGGAAACACCATATATTTT,CASSLVAGSGNTIYF
TRBD1,TRBJ1-1,.,TRBV7-9,TGTGCCAGCAGCTTAGTTGACAGGGAGGGAGCTTTCTTT,CASSLVDREGAFF
.,TRBJ1-5,.,TRBV19,TGTGCCAGTAGTATAGATGACAGCGCGAGCAATCAGCCCCAGCATTTT,CASSIDDSASNQPQHF
.,TRBJ1-1,few,TRBV27,TGTGCCAGCAGTTTAAGGGGGAGGAACACTGAAGCTTTCTTT,CASSLRGRNTEAFF
.,TRBJ2-1,few,TRBV29-1,TGCAGCGTTGGGAACAATGAGCAGTTCTTC,CSVGNNEQFF
TRBD2,TRBJ2-1,.,TRBV5-1,TGCGCCAGCAGCTTCCGACTAGCGGGAACCAATGAGCAGTTCTTC,CASSFRLAGTNEQFF
TRBD1,TRBJ2-5,.,TRBV30,TGTGCCTGGAGTGCACAGGGGTCCAGAGAGACCCAGTACTTC,CAWSAQGSRETQYF
.,TRBJ2-3,.,TRBV6-4,TGTGCCAGCAGTGAAGTGGGTCTAGACACAGATACGCAGTATTTT,CASSEVGLDTDTQYF
.,TRBJ1-5,.,TRBV18,TGTGCCAGCTCACCGGGGCAGCCTCATCAGCCCCAGCATTTT,CASSPGQPHQPQHF
TRBD2,TRBJ2-1,.,TRBV7-9,TGTGCCAGCAGCTTAGCCTATCTAGCGGGAGGTTACAATGAGCAGTTCTTC,CASSLAYLAGGYNEQFF
.,TRBJ1-4,.,TRBV4-1,TGCGCCAGCAGCCAAGGATCGCGGGTCGGAGAAAAACTGTTTTTT,CASSQGSRVGEKLFF
TRBD1,TRBJ1-2,.,TRBV18,TGTGCCAGCTCAGCGGACAGGGCCTATGGCTACACCTTC,CASSADRAYGYTF
TRBD1,TRBJ2-2,.,TRBV10-3,TGTGCCATCGGGACAGGGACCGGGGAGCTGTTTTTT,CAIGTGTGELFF
.,TRBJ2-6,.,TRBV5-1,TGCGCCAGCACCACCGGTGGGGTCTCTGGGGCCAACGTCCTGACTTTC,CASTTGGVSGANVLTF
TRBD1,TRBJ2-7,.,TRBV6-6,TGTGCCAGCAGTTACTCGATACAGGGGGGCGAGCAGTACTTC,CASSYSIQGGEQYF
.,TRBJ1-1,.,TRBV9,TGTGCCAGCAGCGTAGAAGTTAACACTGAAGCTTTCTTT,CASSVEVNTEAFF
TRBD1,TRBJ1-5,.,TRBV19,TGTGCCAGTAGTCCCCGTGGGACAGGGAATAGCAATCAGCCCCAGCATTTT,CASSPRGTGNSNQPQHF
.,TRBJ2-2,.,TRBV2,TGTGCCAGCAGTGAAGCATATCTCCTGGCCACCGGGGAGCTGTTTTTT,CASSEAYLLATGELFF
.,TRBJ2-7,.,TRBV7-8,TGTGCCAGCAGCTTAGAACGGCTATACGAGCAGTACTTC,CASSLERLYEQYF
.,TRBJ1-4,.,TRBV4-1,TGCGCCAGCAGCCCATACCGGGACCCTTCTAATGAAAAACTGTTTTTT,CASSPYRDPSNEKLFF
TRBD2,TRBJ2-3,.,TRBV27,TGTGCCAGCACCCTGAGCGGGAGGGCCAGTAATACGCAGTATTTT,CASTLSGRASNTQYF
.,TRBJ1-2,.,TRBV6-1,TGTGCCAGCAGTGAAGAAGGGCGGCCGACGTATGGCTACACCTTC,CASSEEGRPTYGYTF
.,TRBJ2-1,.,TRBV20-1,TGCAGTGCAGGGGTGGGTGAGCAGTTCTTC,CSAGVGEQFF
.,TRBJ2-2,.,TRBV9,TGTGCCAGCAGCGTAGTTACGGGTGGCGGGGAGCTGTTTTTT,CASSVVTGGGELFF
.,TRBJ2-2,few,TRBV6-5,TGTGCCAGCAGTGACCCCGCGAACACCGGGGAGCTGTTTTTT,CASSDPANTGELFF
.,TRBJ2-3,.,TRBV27,TGTGCCAGCAGTTTATATTGGGCAGATACGCAGTATTTT,CASSLYWADTQYF
TRBD2,TRBJ2-1,.,TRBV18,TGTGCCAGCTCACCACTGGCTAGCGGGGCCTACAATGAGCAGTTCTTC,CASSPLASGAYNEQFF
.,TRBJ1-6,.,TRBV4-2,TGTGCCAGCAGCCCCGACATGAGCTCCTATAATTCACCCCTCCACTTT,CASSPDMSSYNSPLHF